The entry below describes one T cell receptor beta chain. Its antigen remains unknown. TCR beta VDJ and CDR3 profiles were obtained from a genomic DNA template. Using its own MiXCR run on the reads, TCRdb lists one record per CDR3 protein. The sample records 200,000 to 250,000 distinct CDR3 sequences, roughly 50% being singletons. The sample originates from a study of CD8+CD57+ T cells in acquired aplastic anemia. Study-level information: Yields of DNA that came from sorted CD4+ and CD8+ cells averaged about 2.9 ug. Study conclusions and caveats: The CD8+ Simpson's diversity of patients and controls was not significantly different.

Per the germline V gene, CDR1 is SGHTA and CDR2 is FQGNSA. V was cut by 5 bases and J by 13 bases, with 17 bases left in between. The CDR3 is 12 residues long. Patients picked for sequencing had shown CD8+CD57+ cell expansion detected by flow cytometry. Patients uniformly had severe acquired aplastic anemia. All patients were therapy-naive when blood was sampled. The sequenced sample consisted of sorted CD4+, CD8+, or CD8+CD57+ T cells (not recorded which) from PBMCs. This clonotype originated in a human donor with aplastic anemia. V gene TRBV7-2 combines with J gene TRBJ2-5; TRBD2 might be the D (6 bases). CDR3 DNA: TGTGCCAGCAGCCCCGACCGGACTACCTCGTACTTC. Residues: CASSPDRTTSYF.